This entry features one T cell receptor beta chain sequence. Some clones are missing from TCRdb's copy, which holds only in-frame ones; the method was immunoSEQ multiplex PCR. Among 4,000 to 6,000 clones, just under 80% were seen once, and the ten largest hold approximately 4.7%. This entry belongs to a study of chemoradiotherapy in HPV16-positive cancers. This CDR3 is built from 12 residues. Germline V lookup: CDR1 LNHDA, CDR2 SQIVND (reference sequence). V lost 3 bases and J 7 bases, leaving 6 bases between the germline ends. V is TRBV19 and J is TRBJ2-2; D gene unclear. Material: tumor tissue, obtained from a patient who underwent chemoradiotherapy. This clonotype was obtained from a human donor with HPV-associated anogenital cancer. Here the CDR3 DNA reads TGTGCCAGTAGTATGATTGTCGGGGAGCTGTTTTTT. Translation gives CASSMIVGELFF. The full variable domain, rest sourced from reference TRBV19 and TRBJ2-2, is DGGITQSPKYLFRKEGQNVTLSCEQNLNHDAMYWYRQDPGQGLRLIYYSQIVNDFQKGDIAEGYSVSREKKESFPLTVTSAQKNPTAFYLCASSMIVGELFFGEGSRLTVL.